This record concerns one TCR beta chain sequence. This sample was taken from a study of blood T cell repertoires in COVID-19. Study as a whole: COVID-19 samples, acute and convalescent, were from the United States, Italy and Spain. Nucleic acid was either cDNA or gDNA, and it came from T cells, B-cell-depleted T cells, or PBMCs.

Source study methods: Using reference gene primer amplification, nucleated cell counts were estimated. Assay: immunoSEQ multiplex PCR; the TCRdb copy retains only in-frame clones and omits some. Clone size and the V and J calls come from that table; the DNA yielded D and trimming. The table lists about 240,000 clones, approximately 82% of them singletons. The CDR3 consists of 15 residues. The trim removed 0 bases at V and 7 bases at J, leaving 6 bases unmatched. The germline V gene encodes CDR1 SGHKS and CDR2 YYEKEE (reference sequence). The source of this sequence is a man aged 25 to 40 who had recovered from COVID-19. The sequencing sample was made of peripheral blood. V gene TRBV5-5 combines with J gene TRBJ2-2; 7 positions match TRBD2. For the CDR3, the DNA is TGTGCCAGCAGCTTGGAGGGACTATCTATCGGGGAGCTGTTTTTT. The encoded protein is CASSLEGLSIGELFF.